The 8 T cell receptor beta chains given below trace back to one sample, sequenced in a study of blood T cell repertoires in COVID-19. Clones were sequenced by immunoSEQ multiplex PCR, and TCRdb holds only the in-frame ones, with some missing. This sample has tens of thousands of clones; approximately 92% occur once, and the top ten carry 5.5%. Source material: peripheral blood. The receptors derive from a woman over 75 with acute or convalescent COVID-19.

In this sample, this clone turned up a few times. The chain recombines TRBV3-1 (or the pseudogene TRBV3-2) with TRBJ1-4; tentatively, D is TRBD1 (5 bases). The V and J ends lost 3 bases and 6 bases respectively, with 8 bases between them. Germline CDR1 reads LGHDT; CDR2 reads YNNKEL (reference sequence). The CDR3 loop spans 13 amino acids. The CDR3 loop is CASSQGGDEKLFF. The CDR3 DNA reads TGTGCCAGCAGCCAGGGGGGAGATGAAAAACTGTTTTTT.

V gene TRBV5-8 combines with J gene TRBJ2-7, with D possibly being TRBD1 (6 bases). With 0 bases removed from V and 0 bases from J, the gap between germline ends came to 16 bases. The CDR3 length is 17 residues. Germline V CDR1 and CDR2: SGHTS, YDEGEE. CDR3 protein: CASSLVLVTGYSYEQYF. The CDR3 DNA sequence: TGTGCCAGCAGCTTGGTTCTGGTGACAGGTTACTCCTACGAGCAGTACTTC.

The rearrangement links TRBV5-1 to TRBJ1-1; 7 bases match TRBD1. V lost 0 bases, J lost 2 bases, and 7 bases stayed unmatched. Germline CDR1 reads SGHRS; CDR2 reads YFSETQ. There are 16 residues in the CDR3. The chain's CDR3 is CASSLVGGSSNTEAFF. In DNA, the CDR3 is TGCGCCAGCAGCTTGGTAGGGGGCTCCTCTAACACTGAAGCTTTCTTT. The complete variable domain, with remaining parts taken from reference TRBV5-1 and TRBJ1-1, reads KAGVTQTPRYLIKTRGQQVTLSCSPISGHRSVSWYQQTPGQGLQFLFEYFSETQRNKGNFPGRFSGRQFSNSRSEMNVSTLELGDSALYLCASSLVGGSSNTEAFFGQGTRLTVV.

The CDR3 coding sequence is TGCGCCAGCAGGTCGGGACAGGGGGCGCCTGGCTACACCTTC. This sequence encodes CASRSGQGAPGYTF. The rearrangement uses TRBV5-1 and TRBJ1-2, with 12 bases matching TRBD1. CDR1 is SGHRS, CDR2 YFSETQ, per germline. With V trimmed by 5 bases and J by 7 bases, 6 bases remained unmatched. This CDR3 comprises 14 residues.

The CDR3 sequence is CAISEGTGYGYTF. The DNA for the CDR3 is TGTGCCATCAGTGAGGGGACAGGTTATGGCTACACCTTC. The V and J genes are TRBV10-3 and TRBJ1-2, with 8 bases matching TRBD1. The CDR3 consists of 13 residues. The junction had 1 base not matched to a gene; V was cut back by 2 bases and J by 5 bases. Germline CDR1 ENHRY, CDR2 SYGVKD.

The chain is built from TRBV12-3 or TRBV12-4 and TRBJ1-3, with D unclear. V lost 2 bases to trimming and J lost 4 bases, with 6 bases between them. The CDR3 covers 13 residues. CDR3 region: CASSLIGGNTIYF. DNA for the CDR3: TGTGCCAGCAGTTTAATCGGGGGAAACACCATATATTTT.

The gene calls are TRBV19 and TRBJ1-2; D may be TRBD1 (6 bases). The CDR3 sequence is 13 residues long. Germline-derived CDR1 and CDR2 are LNHDA and SQIVND (reference sequence). Trimming took off 6 bases at V and 2 bases at J, with 10 bases between the two ends. The CDR3 loop is CASSLTGNYGYTF. In DNA, the CDR3 is TGTGCCAGTAGCCTGACAGGAAACTATGGCTACACCTTC.

The chain carries TRBV7-2 and TRBJ2-3; 10 positions agree with TRBD2. The ends lost 5 bases at V and 5 bases at J; junction bases unmatched: 10. The germline V gene encodes CDR1 SGHTA and CDR2 FQGNSA. This CDR3 is 16 amino acids long. The CDR3 bases are TGTGCCAGCAGCCTAACCTTAGCGGGGGGAGTAGATACGCAGTATTTT. Its translation: CASSLTLAGGVDTQYF.